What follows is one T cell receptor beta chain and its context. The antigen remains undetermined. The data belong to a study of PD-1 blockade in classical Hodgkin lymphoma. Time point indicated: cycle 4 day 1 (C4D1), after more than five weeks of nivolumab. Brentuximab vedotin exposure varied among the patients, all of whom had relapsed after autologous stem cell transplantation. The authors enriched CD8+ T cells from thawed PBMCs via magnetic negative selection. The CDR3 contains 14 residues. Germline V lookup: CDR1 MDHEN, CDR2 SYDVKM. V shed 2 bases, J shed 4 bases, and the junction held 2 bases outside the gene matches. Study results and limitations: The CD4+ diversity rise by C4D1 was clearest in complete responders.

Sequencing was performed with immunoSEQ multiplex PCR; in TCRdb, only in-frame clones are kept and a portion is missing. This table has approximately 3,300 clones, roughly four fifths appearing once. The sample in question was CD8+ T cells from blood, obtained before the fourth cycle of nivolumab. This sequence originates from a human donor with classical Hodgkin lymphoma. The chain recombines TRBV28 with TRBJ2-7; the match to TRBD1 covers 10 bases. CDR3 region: CASSLGQGGYEQYF. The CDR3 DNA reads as TGTGCCAGCAGTTTAGGACAGGGGGGGTACGAGCAGTACTTC.